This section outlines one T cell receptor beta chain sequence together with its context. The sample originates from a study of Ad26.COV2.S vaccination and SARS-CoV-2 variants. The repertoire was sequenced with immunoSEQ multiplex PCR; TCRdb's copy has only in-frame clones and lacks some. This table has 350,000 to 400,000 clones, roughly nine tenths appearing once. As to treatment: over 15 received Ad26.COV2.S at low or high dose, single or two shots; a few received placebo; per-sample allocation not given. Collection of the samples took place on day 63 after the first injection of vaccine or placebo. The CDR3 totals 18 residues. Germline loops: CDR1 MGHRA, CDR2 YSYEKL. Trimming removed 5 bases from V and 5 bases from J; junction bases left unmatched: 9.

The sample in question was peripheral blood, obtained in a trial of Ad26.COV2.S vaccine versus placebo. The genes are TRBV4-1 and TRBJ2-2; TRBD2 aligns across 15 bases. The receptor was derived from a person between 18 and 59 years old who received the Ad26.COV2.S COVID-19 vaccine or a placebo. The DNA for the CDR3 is TGCGCCAGCAGCAAATCGGGACTAGCGGGGGGAAGAACCGGGGAGCTGTTTTTT. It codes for CASSKSGLAGGRTGELFF.